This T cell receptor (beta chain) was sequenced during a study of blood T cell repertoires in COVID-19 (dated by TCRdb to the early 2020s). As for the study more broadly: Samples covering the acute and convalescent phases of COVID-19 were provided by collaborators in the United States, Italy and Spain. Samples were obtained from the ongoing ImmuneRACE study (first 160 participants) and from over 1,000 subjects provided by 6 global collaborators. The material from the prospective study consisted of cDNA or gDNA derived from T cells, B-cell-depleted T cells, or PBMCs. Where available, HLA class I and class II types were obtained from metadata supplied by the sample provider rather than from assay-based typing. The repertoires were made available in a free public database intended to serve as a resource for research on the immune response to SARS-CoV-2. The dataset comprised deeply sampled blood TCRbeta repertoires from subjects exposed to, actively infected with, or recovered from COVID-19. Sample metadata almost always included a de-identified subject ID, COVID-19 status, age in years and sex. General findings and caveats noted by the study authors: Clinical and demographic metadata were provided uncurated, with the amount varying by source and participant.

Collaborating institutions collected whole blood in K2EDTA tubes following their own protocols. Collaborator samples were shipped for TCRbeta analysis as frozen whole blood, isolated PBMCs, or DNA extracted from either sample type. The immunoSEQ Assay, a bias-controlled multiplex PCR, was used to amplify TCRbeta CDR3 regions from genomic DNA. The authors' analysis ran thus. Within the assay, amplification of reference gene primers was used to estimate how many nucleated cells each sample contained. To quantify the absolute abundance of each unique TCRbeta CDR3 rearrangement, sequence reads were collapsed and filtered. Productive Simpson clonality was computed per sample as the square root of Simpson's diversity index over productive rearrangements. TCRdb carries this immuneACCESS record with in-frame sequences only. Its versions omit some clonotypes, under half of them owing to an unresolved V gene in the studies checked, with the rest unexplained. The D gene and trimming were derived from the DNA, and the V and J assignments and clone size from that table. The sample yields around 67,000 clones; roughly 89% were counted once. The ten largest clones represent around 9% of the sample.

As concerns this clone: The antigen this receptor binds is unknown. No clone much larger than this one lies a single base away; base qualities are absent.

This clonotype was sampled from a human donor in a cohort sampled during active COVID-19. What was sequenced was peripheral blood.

CDR3 sequence: CASSLGVDRKQFF. The nucleotide sequence reads TGTGCCAGCAGCTTAGGGGTGGACAGAAAGCAGTTCTTC. This sequence uses TRBV11-2 and TRBJ2-1; D gene: possibly TRBD1, on 6 matching bases. The germline ends are 12 bases apart after V is trimmed by 1 base and J by 11 bases. CDR1 and CDR2, looked up from the germline V gene, are SGHAT and FQNNGV. The CDR3 numbers 13 residues from cysteine through phenylalanine. The entry retains the CDR3 DNA only, 39 bases that are in frame from base 1.